The TCR beta chain described here comes from a study of T cell changes during pregnancy in multiple sclerosis. Only in-frame clones appear in the TCRdb table, and some are missing; sequencing was by immunoSEQ multiplex PCR. In the table there are 35,000 to 50,000 clones, approximately 90% of which are singletons. The sequence was obtained from a female donor with multiple sclerosis, enrolled in a pregnancy study. Sample: CD4+ T cells from peripheral blood mononuclear cells, taken after pregnancy.

Here the CDR3 reads CASSLRPTGATGELFF. The CDR3 region has the DNA TGTGCCAGCAGCTTAAGGCCCACAGGGGCCACCGGGGAGCTGTTTTTT. V gene TRBV11-2 combines with J gene TRBJ2-2; 7 nucleotides align to TRBD1. The CDR3 length is 16 residues. Trimming took 2 bases from V and 4 from J; bases not matched to a gene: 7. CDR1 SGHAT and CDR2 FQNNGV come from the germline V gene.